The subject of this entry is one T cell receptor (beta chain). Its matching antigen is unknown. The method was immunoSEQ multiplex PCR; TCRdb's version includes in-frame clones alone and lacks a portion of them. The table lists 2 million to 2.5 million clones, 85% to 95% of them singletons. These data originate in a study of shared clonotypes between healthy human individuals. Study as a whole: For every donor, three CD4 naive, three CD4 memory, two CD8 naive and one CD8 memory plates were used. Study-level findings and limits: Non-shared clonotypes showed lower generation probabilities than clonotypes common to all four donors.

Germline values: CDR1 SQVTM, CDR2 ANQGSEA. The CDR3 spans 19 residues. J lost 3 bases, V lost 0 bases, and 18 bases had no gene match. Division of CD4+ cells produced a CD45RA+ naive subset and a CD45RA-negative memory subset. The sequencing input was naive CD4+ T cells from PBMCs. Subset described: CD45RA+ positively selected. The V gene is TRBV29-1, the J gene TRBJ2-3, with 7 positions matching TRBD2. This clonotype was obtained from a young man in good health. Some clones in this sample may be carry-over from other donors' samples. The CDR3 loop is CSVEDRSWGRAARTDTQYF. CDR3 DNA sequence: TGCAGCGTTGAAGATAGGTCCTGGGGGAGGGCGGCACGGACAGATACGCAGTATTTT.